The rows below give T cell receptor beta chains drawn from one sample of a study of T-cell memory formation after mild COVID-19. TCRdb re-called the 5' RACE reads through MiXCR, storing one row per CDR3 protein. The sample records more than 350,000 distinct CDR3 sequences, more than 15% being singletons. Sequencing input: PBMCs or a T cell subset sorted from them (not recorded which). The receptor source for this set is a man in his late teens or twenties who had mild COVID-19 (a few samples of this study predate the infection). Cell type and time point are not known. Both conserved end residues are part of each CDR3. D genes are given only for firm matches. Expanded clones get a size class; other rows say once, few or many, or leave the size out.

j_call d_call v_call clone_size cdr3_aa cdr3_nt
TRBJ2-1 NA TRBV12-3/TRBV12-4 many CASTAKPTYNEQFF TGTGCCAGCACCGCAAAACCCACCTACAATGAGCAGTTCTTC
TRBJ2-3 NA TRBV4-1 NA CASSQERGGDTQYF TGCGCCAGCAGCCAAGAGCGGGGCGGGGATACGCAGTATTTT
TRBJ1-2 NA TRBV3-1 few CASSQSNYGYTF TGTGCCAGCAGCCAGTCTAACTATGGCTACACCTTC
TRBJ2-7 NA TRBV7-2 few CASSWEQGSYEQYF TGTGCCAGCAGCTGGGAACAGGGCTCCTACGAGCAGTACTTC
TRBJ1-2 TRBD1 TRBV15 NA CATSIRTGPYGYTF TGTGCCACCAGCATAAGGACAGGGCCGTATGGCTACACCTTC
TRBJ2-1 TRBD1 TRBV20-1 many CSARSPGQAYNEQFF TGCAGTGCTAGATCACCGGGACAGGCATACAATGAGCAGTTCTTC
TRBJ2-1 NA TRBV7-9 few CASSLLHDREQFF TGTGCCAGCAGCCTACTCCACGATCGTGAGCAGTTCTTC
TRBJ2-7 TRBD2 TRBV20-1 few CSASEKRSGVSYEQYF TGCAGTGCTAGCGAGAAGAGAAGCGGGGTGTCCTACGAGCAGTACTTC
TRBJ2-1 TRBD1 TRBV10-3 few CAIRGTGDSYNEQFF TGTGCCATCAGAGGGACAGGGGATTCCTACAATGAGCAGTTCTTC
TRBJ2-2 TRBD2 TRBV3-1 NA CASSQVTSGANTGELFF TGTGCCAGCAGCCAAGTTACTAGCGGGGCGAACACCGGGGAGCTGTTTTTT
TRBJ2-1 NA TRBV20-1 NA CSAGRVQDYNEQFF TGCAGTGCTGGCCGAGTTCAGGATTACAATGAGCAGTTCTTC
TRBJ1-1 NA TRBV15 NA CATSRVDRWTEAFF TGTGCCACCAGCAGAGTTGATCGGTGGACTGAAGCTTTCTTT
TRBJ1-5 NA TRBV7-2 NA CASSLVRGTDQPQHF TGTGCCAGCAGCTTAGTGCGGGGGACCGATCAGCCCCAGCATTTT
TRBJ1-1 NA TRBV12-3/TRBV12-4 NA CASSRGESLSAFF TGTGCCAGCAGTAGGGGAGAATCACTGAGCGCTTTCTTT
TRBJ1-6 NA TRBV3-1 few CASSQALGATHSPLHF TGTGCCAGCAGCCAAGCATTGGGGGCGACACATTCACCCCTCCACTTT
TRBJ2-1 NA TRBV11-2 NA CASRSDTSYNEQFF TGTGCCAGCAGGTCAGACACGTCCTACAATGAGCAGTTCTTC
TRBJ2-1 NA TRBV6-5 few CASSYVAGATYNEQFF TGTGCCAGCAGTTACGTGGCGGGGGCAACCTACAATGAGCAGTTCTTC
TRBJ2-3 NA TRBV7-2 NA CASSPRLHTQYF TGTGCCAGCAGCCCGCGTCTGCATACGCAGTATTTT
TRBJ1-1 NA TRBV27 NA CASSSGGPNTEAFF TGTGCCAGCAGTTCTGGGGGGCCGAACACTGAAGCTTTCTTT
TRBJ1-3 TRBD1 TRBV4-2 few CASSHAGQGPGNTIYF TGTGCCAGCAGCCACGCCGGACAGGGCCCTGGAAACACCATATATTTT
TRBJ1-6 NA TRBV3-1 few CASSPRAGGSPLHF TGTGCCAGCAGCCCACGCGCCGGGGGTTCACCCCTCCACTTT
TRBJ1-2 TRBD1 TRBV11-2 NA CASSLPFLDRDYGYTF TGTGCCAGCAGCCTCCCGTTTCTGGACAGGGACTATGGCTACACCTTC
TRBJ2-7 TRBD2 TRBV5-4 NA CASSSQQAGAYEQYF TGTGCCAGCAGCTCCCAACAAGCGGGGGCCTACGAGCAGTACTTC
TRBJ1-1 NA TRBV6-5 few CASSYSWDTEAFF TGTGCCAGCAGTTACTCGTGGGATACTGAAGCTTTCTTT
TRBJ1-4 NA TRBV25-1 NA CASSEYQGSEKLFF TGTGCCAGCAGTGAATACCAGGGCAGTGAAAAACTGTTTTTT
TRBJ2-2 NA TRBV4-2 few CASSQDWDSLTGELFF TGTGCCAGCAGCCAAGATTGGGACTCCCTGACCGGGGAGCTGTTTTTT
TRBJ2-2 TRBD1 TRBV20-1 few CSARTGGTGELFF TGCAGTGCCAGGACAGGGGGCACCGGGGAGCTGTTTTTT
TRBJ1-1 NA TRBV7-9 NA CASSAQGGSEAFF TGTGCCAGCAGCGCTCAGGGAGGGAGTGAAGCTTTCTTT
TRBJ2-7 TRBD2 TRBV20-1 few CSARYERGDYEQYF TGCAGTGCTAGATATGAGCGGGGAGACTACGAGCAGTACTTC
TRBJ2-5 TRBD2 TRBV7-2 few CASRVAGGWQETQYF TGTGCCAGCAGGGTGGCCGGGGGGTGGCAAGAGACCCAGTACTTC
TRBJ2-5 NA TRBV7-2 NA CASSLRQAPPQETQYF TGTGCCAGCAGCTTAAGGCAGGCGCCCCCTCAAGAGACCCAGTACTTC
TRBJ1-4 NA TRBV7-9 few CASSVQGNKGKLFF TGTGCCAGCAGCGTCCAGGGGAACAAGGGAAAACTGTTTTTT
TRBJ2-5 NA TRBV9 few CASSVATGRETQYF TGTGCCAGCAGCGTAGCTACAGGGAGGGAGACCCAGTACTTC
TRBJ2-1 TRBD2 TRBV7-2 NA CASSLLAGVSYNEQFF TGTGCCAGCAGCCTCTTAGCGGGGGTGTCCTACAATGAGCAGTTCTTC
TRBJ1-6 NA TRBV7-2 once CASSLAPSPLHF TGTGCCAGCAGCCTCGCCCCTTCACCCCTCCACTTT
TRBJ2-3 NA TRBV12-3/TRBV12-4 NA CASSIQGGVDTQYF TGTGCCAGCAGTATACAGGGCGGGGTAGATACGCAGTATTTT
TRBJ1-4 TRBD1 TRBV7-2 few CASSFQGAVNEKLFF TGTGCCAGCAGCTTCCAGGGGGCTGTGAATGAAAAACTGTTTTTT
TRBJ2-5 NA TRBV6-6 NA CASSSGMVETQYF TGTGCCAGCAGTTCGGGAATGGTGGAGACCCAGTACTTC
TRBJ2-3 TRBD2 TRBV7-2 few CASSLVLAGGSTDTQYF TGTGCCAGCAGCCTAGTACTAGCGGGGGGTAGCACAGATACGCAGTATTTT
TRBJ1-1 NA TRBV7-2 few CASSFPVGTEAFF TGTGCCAGCAGCTTTCCCGTTGGCACTGAAGCTTTCTTT
TRBJ2-3 NA TRBV11-3 few CASSSNDRRDTQYF TGTGCCAGCAGCTCCAACGACCGACGAGATACGCAGTATTTT
TRBJ2-2 TRBD1 TRBV27 few CASSSIRQGRTGELFF TGTGCCAGCAGTTCGATACGACAGGGACGCACCGGGGAGCTGTTTTTT
TRBJ1-3 NA TRBV15 NA CATSREVAPSGNTIYF TGTGCCACCAGCAGAGAGGTGGCCCCTTCTGGAAACACCATATATTTT
TRBJ1-3 NA TRBV7-9 NA CASSFDRVLSGNTIYF TGTGCCAGCAGCTTCGATCGCGTACTCTCTGGAAACACCATATATTTT
TRBJ2-1 TRBD2 TRBV12-3/TRBV12-4 NA CASSLAGSEQFF TGTGCCAGCAGCCTAGCGGGGTCCGAGCAGTTCTTC
TRBJ1-1 NA TRBV9 many CASSVHKVSEAFF TGTGCCAGCAGCGTGCACAAAGTCTCTGAAGCTTTCTTT
TRBJ1-5 NA TRBV12-3/TRBV12-4 NA CASSYDRQPQHF TGTGCCAGCAGCTATGACAGGCAGCCCCAGCATTTT
TRBJ2-4 NA TRBV7-2 NA CASSPSKNIQYF TGTGCCAGCAGCCCCTCCAAAAACATTCAGTACTTC
TRBJ2-1 NA TRBV11-3 once CASSLEGPPGASGNEQFF TGTGCCAGCAGCTTAGAGGGCCCCCCAGGAGCAAGTGGCAATGAGCAGTTCTTC
TRBJ2-4 NA TRBV28 few CASSLDMRLAKNIQYF TGTGCCAGCAGTCTGGATATGAGGCTAGCCAAAAACATTCAGTACTTC
TRBJ2-1 NA TRBV4-1 few CASSQDLRGSEQFF TGCGCCAGCAGCCAAGATCTACGCGGCAGCGAGCAGTTCTTC
TRBJ1-1 NA TRBV7-2 many CASSFREYTEAFF TGTGCCAGCAGCTTCCGTGAGTACACTGAAGCTTTCTTT
TRBJ2-2 NA TRBV13 many CASSLPGGELFF TGTGCCAGCAGCCTCCCTGGGGGGGAGCTGTTTTTT
TRBJ2-3 NA TRBV12-3/TRBV12-4 few CASSSRELDTQYF TGTGCCAGCAGTAGCAGGGAATTAGATACGCAGTATTTT